A single sample is the source of the 21 T cell receptor beta chains below, sequenced in a study of blood T cell repertoires in COVID-19. Only in-frame clones appear in the TCRdb table, and some are missing; sequencing was by immunoSEQ multiplex PCR. This table holds roughly 170,000 clones, roughly nine tenths found once. Sequences were obtained from peripheral blood. The receptors were sampled from a man aged 55 to 70 with acute or convalescent COVID-19.

The rearrangement links TRBV24-1 to TRBJ1-5, with 7 nucleotides matching TRBD1. CDR1 and CDR2 (germline): KGHDR, SFDVKD. The CDR3 loop spans 14 amino acids. Trimming cost V 5 bases and J 6 bases; bases outside gene matches: 6. The CDR3 region is CATSASTGAQPQHF. Written as DNA, the CDR3 is TGTGCCACCAGTGCCAGCACAGGGGCTCAGCCCCAGCATTTT.

The chain has TRBV10-3 and TRBJ2-7; weak D call: TRBD1 (6 bases). Germline CDR1 and CDR2: ENHRY and SYGVKD. This CDR3 is 12 amino acids long. V lost 4 bases and J 3 bases, leaving 7 bases between the germline ends. CDR3 coding DNA: TGTGCCATCAGTGCAGGGGTCTACGAGCAGTACTTC. It encodes CAISAGVYEQYF.

The chain combines TRBV11-3 with TRBJ2-7; TRBD2 agrees at 13 bases. The CDR3 has 14 residues. The V gene end was trimmed by 7 bases and the J gene end by 5 bases; junction bases not matched to a gene: 5. Germline-derived CDR1 and CDR2 are SGHNT and YENEEA. CDR3 sequence: CASTPGTSGNEQYF. DNA for the CDR3: TGTGCCAGCACCCCCGGGACTAGCGGGAACGAGCAGTACTTC.

On this clone: The sample has other DNA sequences that encode this CDR3 too. The genes are TRBV4-1 and TRBJ2-1; a weak D match, TRBD1 (5 bases). The CDR3 consists of 16 residues. Germline assignment: CDR1 MGHRA and CDR2 YSYEKL. V shed 0 bases and J shed 0 bases, with 9 bases lying between them. The CDR3 DNA reads as TGCGCCAGCAGCCAAGATAGGGGTTTCTCCTACAATGAGCAGTTCTTC. Protein sequence: CASSQDRGFSYNEQFF.

The DNA for the CDR3 is TGTGCCAGCAGCCTAGGGACGACTAGCAACTACGAGCAGTACTTC. It is translated as CASSLGTTSNYEQYF. The gene calls are TRBV11-3 and TRBJ2-7, with TRBD2 matching over 7 bases. V was clipped by 5 bases and J by 3 bases; unmatched bases: 10. CDR1 is SGHNT, CDR2 YENEEA, per germline. CDR3 length equals 15 residues. The full variable domain, completed using reference TRBV11-3 and TRBJ2-7, is EAGVVQSPRYKIIEKKQPVAFWCNPISGHNTLYWYLQNLGQGPELLIRYENEEAVDDSQLPKDRFSAERLKGVDSTLKIQPAELGDSAVYLCASSLGTTSNYEQYFGPGTRLTVT.

The genes are TRBV9 and TRBJ2-7; 7 bases are shared with TRBD1. The J segment lost 5 bases and the V segment lost 4 bases, leaving 12 bases of the junction unmatched. CDR3 length: 15 residues. From germline, CDR1 is SGDLS and CDR2 YYNGEE. The DNA of the CDR3 is TGTGCCAGCAGCAACCTGACAGGGCCCTACAACGAGCAGTACTTC. Its protein is CASSNLTGPYNEQYF.

V usage is TRBV2 and J usage is TRBJ2-5; possibly TRBD2 for D (5 bases). V was trimmed by 6 bases and J by 5 bases, leaving 10 bases between them. The CDR3 totals 12 residues. CDR1 and CDR2 (germline): SNHLY, FYNNEI. CDR3 nucleotide sequence: TGTGCCAGCAGGAGGGATGCGGAGACCCAGTACTTC. This translates into CASRRDAETQYF.

This clone was seen only once. This chain links TRBV5-1 with TRBJ1-3; weak D call: TRBD1 (5 bases). V was pared by 7 bases and J by 0 bases, with 14 bases between. This CDR3 has 15 residues. Germline CDR1 reads SGHRS; CDR2 reads YFSETQ. The CDR3 here is CASQDIPSSGNTIYF. The CDR3 bases are TGCGCCAGCCAGGACATCCCGAGCTCTGGAAACACCATATATTTT. The variable domain in full, completed from reference TRBV5-1 and TRBJ1-3, reads KAGVTQTPRYLIKTRGQQVTLSCSPISGHRSVSWYQQTPGQGLQFLFEYFSETQRNKGNFPGRFSGRQFSNSRSEMNVSTLELGDSALYLCASQDIPSSGNTIYFGEGSWLTVV.

This clone was observed a single time. The chain uses TRBV11-2 and TRBJ2-3; 8 nucleotides align to TRBD1. Germline trimming cut 5 bases from V and 5 bases from J; bases unmatched to any gene: 9. The CDR3 totals 15 residues. Per germline, CDR1 SGHAT and CDR2 FQNNGV. CDR3 DNA sequence: TGTGCCAGCAGCCCCACAGGGGGTACGGAAGATACGCAGTATTTT. It is translated as CASSPTGGTEDTQYF.

The chain has TRBV6-5 and TRBJ2-1; 7 bases are shared with TRBD2. The ends lost 6 bases at V and 7 bases at J; junction bases unmatched: 9. The CDR3 is 14 amino acids. Germline V lookup: CDR1 MNHEY, CDR2 SVGAGI. This CDR3 reads CASSVAWGGNEQFF. The DNA of the CDR3 is TGTGCCAGCAGCGTAGCTTGGGGGGGTAATGAGCAGTTCTTC.

This clone appeared a single time. This sample also contains other DNA sequences that code for the same CDR3. The J gene is TRBJ2-5, the V gene TRBV11-2, with a possible D match to TRBD2 (6 bases). Trimming pared 1 base from V and 5 bases from J, leaving 14 bases between. The CDR3 has 15 residues. The germline V gene has CDR1 SGHAT and CDR2 FQNNGV. The CDR3 is CASSLGPGGQETQYF. The CDR3 DNA reads TGTGCCAGCAGCTTAGGCCCCGGGGGTCAGGAGACCCAGTACTTC.

This rearrangement joins TRBV18 to TRBJ2-3, with D maybe TRBD2 (5 bases). CDR1 and CDR2 (germline): KGHSH, LQKENI. The ends were cut back, 2 bases at V and 5 bases at J, with 14 bases in the middle. This CDR3 spans 15 amino acids. The CDR3 region is CASSPSTGKGDTQYF. DNA of the CDR3: TGTGCCAGCTCACCATCTACCGGGAAAGGAGATACGCAGTATTTT.

DNA for the CDR3: TGCAGCGCAGGGACAGGGGAGACCCAGTACTTC. Translating it yields CSAGTGETQYF. The chain joins TRBV29-1 to TRBJ2-5, with TRBD1 matching 9 bases. Germline V gives CDR1 SQVTM, CDR2 ANQGSEA. After removal of 7 bases from V and 5 bases from J, the junction contained 2 bases not matched to a gene. This CDR3 is 11 amino acids long.

The V call is TRBV2, the J call TRBJ1-1; 11 nucleotides agree with TRBD1. CDR1 and CDR2 (germline): SNHLY, FYNNEI. With 6 bases clipped from V and 1 base from J, the junction kept 4 bases outside the gene matches. This CDR3 has 15 residues. CDR3 protein: CASSRTGGGNTEAFF. In DNA, the CDR3 is TGTGCCAGCAGCCGGACAGGGGGCGGGAACACTGAAGCTTTCTTT. Variable domain in full (rest from reference TRBV2 and TRBJ1-1): EPEVTQTPSHQVTQMGQEVILRCVPISNHLYFYWYRQILGQKVEFLVSFYNNEISEKSEIFDDQFSVERPDGSNFTLKIRSTKLEDSAMYFCASSRTGGGNTEAFFGQGTRLTVV.

This clone was recorded a few times. The chain combines TRBV12-3 or TRBV12-4 with TRBJ1-5; D is undetermined. This CDR3 comprises 12 residues. V shed 6 bases and J shed 6 bases, with 9 bases lying between them. DNA of the CDR3: TGTGCCAGCAGCGGTTCTTCTCAGCCCCAGCATTTT. It specifies CASSGSSQPQHF.

The rearrangement uses TRBV27 and TRBJ2-7, with TRBD1 as a possible D gene (6 bases). V dropped 2 bases and J dropped 3 bases, with 14 bases sitting between them. The CDR3 is made up of 15 amino acids. Per the germline V gene, CDR1 is MNHEY and CDR2 is SMNVEV (reference sequence). The CDR3 loop is CASSLGPPGDYEQYV. The CDR3 coding sequence is TGTGCCAGCAGTTTAGGGCCCCCAGGGGACTACGAGCAGTACGTC.

CDR3: CASSIAPTGSNYGYTF. CDR3 in DNA: TGTGCCAGTAGTATAGCTCCGACAGGTTCTAACTATGGCTACACCTTC. The chain links TRBV19 to TRBJ1-2, with D perhaps matching TRBD1 (6 bases). V lost 1 base and J 0 bases, leaving 12 bases between the germline ends. The CDR3 totals 16 residues. Germline V gene data show CDR1 as LNHDA and CDR2 as SQIVND (reference sequence).

The chain recombines TRBV6-6 with TRBJ1-2; a possible D gene is TRBD1 (6 bases). V gave up 6 bases and J gave up 4 bases, with 15 bases separating them. This CDR3 spans 14 amino acids. Germline CDR1 reads MNHNY; CDR2 reads SVGAGI (reference sequence). The CDR3 here is CASSPSTGAYGYTF. The CDR3 DNA is TGTGCCAGCAGCCCTTCGACAGGAGCCTATGGCTACACCTTC.

The V call is TRBV28, the J call TRBJ1-1; tentative D call: TRBD1 (6 bases). The germline CDR1 and CDR2 sequences are MDHEN and SYDVKM. Trimming took off 4 bases at V and 6 bases at J, with 9 bases between the two ends. CDR3 length: 12 amino acids. CDR3 loop: CASSSDRPEAFF. The CDR3 bases are TGTGCCAGCAGTTCTGACAGGCCTGAAGCTTTCTTT.

The rearrangement uses TRBV4-1 and TRBJ2-7; TRBD1 matches 8 bases. CDR1 MGHRA and CDR2 YSYEKL come from the germline V gene. The junction had 12 bases not matched to a gene; V was cut back by 1 base and J by 1 base. The CDR3 loop spans 18 amino acids. CDR3 sequence reads: CASSQVVSGTGASYEQYV. The CDR3 DNA reads as TGCGCCAGCAGCCAAGTTGTATCTGGGACAGGAGCTTCCTACGAGCAGTACGTC.

The genes are TRBV7-3 and TRBJ1-1; no reliable D call. V was clipped by 0 bases and J by 4 bases, with 9 bases between them. This CDR3 is built from 14 residues. In germline, CDR1 is SGHTA, CDR2 FQGTGA. CDR3 DNA: TGTGCCAGCAGCTTAACCCCGGGGAGCACTGAAGCTTTCTTT. Its protein is CASSLTPGSTEAFF.